This T cell receptor beta chain was identified during a study of blood T cell repertoires in COVID-19. Study information: From the United States, Italy and Spain came samples of acute and convalescent COVID-19.

Participants, about 18 to 95 years old, spanned 25 or so US areas. Cohort assignment relied on participant-reported clinical history. Within 2 weeks before study entry, exposed participants met a COVID-19 case. Clones were sequenced by immunoSEQ multiplex PCR, and TCRdb holds only the in-frame ones, with some missing. The sample shows 210,000 or so clones, roughly 80% of them seen only once. Deletions cut 5 bases from V and 4 bases from J, with 11 bases between. The CDR3 spans 14 residues. The germline CDR1 and CDR2 sequences are SGHVS and FQNEAQ. This clonotype was obtained from a woman between 45 and 65 years old who had been exposed to COVID-19. The sample comprised PBMCs or T cells enriched from blood (not recorded which). The chain links TRBV7-8 to TRBJ1-4, with a weak D call TRBD1 (5 bases). The CDR3 spells CASSPRVNNEKLFF. As DNA, the CDR3 is TGTGCCAGCAGCCCCAGGGTAAATAATGAAAAACTGTTTTTT.